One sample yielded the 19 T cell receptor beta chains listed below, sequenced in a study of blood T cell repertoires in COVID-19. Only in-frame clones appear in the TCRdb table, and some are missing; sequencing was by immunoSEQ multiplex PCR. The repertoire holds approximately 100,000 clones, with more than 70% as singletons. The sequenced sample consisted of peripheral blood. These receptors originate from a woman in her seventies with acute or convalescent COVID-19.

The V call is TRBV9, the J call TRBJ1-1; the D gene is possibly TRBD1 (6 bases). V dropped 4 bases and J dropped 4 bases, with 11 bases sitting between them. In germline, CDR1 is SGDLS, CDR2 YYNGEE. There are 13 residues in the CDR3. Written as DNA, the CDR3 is TGTGCCAGCAGCCCCGGACAGTTCACTGAAGCTTTCTTT. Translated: CASSPGQFTEAFF.

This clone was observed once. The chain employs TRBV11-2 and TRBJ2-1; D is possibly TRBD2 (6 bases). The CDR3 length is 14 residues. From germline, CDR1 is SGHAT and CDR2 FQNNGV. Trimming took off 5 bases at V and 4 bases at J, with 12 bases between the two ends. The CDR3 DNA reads TGTGCCAGCAGCCCTACGGAGGGATACAATGAGCAGTTCTTC. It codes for CASSPTEGYNEQFF.

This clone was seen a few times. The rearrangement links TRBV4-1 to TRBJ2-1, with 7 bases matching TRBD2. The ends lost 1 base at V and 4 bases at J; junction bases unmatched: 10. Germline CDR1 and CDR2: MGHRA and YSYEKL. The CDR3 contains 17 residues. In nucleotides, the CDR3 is TGCGCCAGCAGCCAAGGGGGAGGGGATCCCCTTTACAATGAGCAGTTCTTC. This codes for CASSQGGGDPLYNEQFF.

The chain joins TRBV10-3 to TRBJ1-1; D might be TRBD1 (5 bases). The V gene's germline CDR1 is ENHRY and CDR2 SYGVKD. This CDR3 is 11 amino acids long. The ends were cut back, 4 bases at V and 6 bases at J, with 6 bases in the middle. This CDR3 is CAISAGSEAFF. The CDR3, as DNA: TGTGCCATCAGTGCAGGGTCTGAAGCTTTCTTT.

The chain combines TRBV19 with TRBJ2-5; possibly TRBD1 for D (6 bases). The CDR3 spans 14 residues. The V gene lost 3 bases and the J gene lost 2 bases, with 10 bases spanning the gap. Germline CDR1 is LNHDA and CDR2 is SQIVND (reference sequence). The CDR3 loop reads CASSMLGQQETQYF. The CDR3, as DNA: TGTGCCAGTAGTATGTTAGGACAGCAAGAGACCCAGTACTTC.

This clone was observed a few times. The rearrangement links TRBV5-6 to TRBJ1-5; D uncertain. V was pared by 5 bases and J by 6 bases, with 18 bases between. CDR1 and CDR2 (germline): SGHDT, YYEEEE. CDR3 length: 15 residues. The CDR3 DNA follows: TGTGCCAGCAGTTACCCCTTGGGTGGGAGTCAGCCCCAGCATTTT. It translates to CASSYPLGGSQPQHF.

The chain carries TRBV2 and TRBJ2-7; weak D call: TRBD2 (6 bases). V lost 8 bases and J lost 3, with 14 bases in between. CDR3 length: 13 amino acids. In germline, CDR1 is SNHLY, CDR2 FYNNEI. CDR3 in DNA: TGTGCCAGCTCGAGGGACTTCGACTACGAGCAGTACGTC. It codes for CASSRDFDYEQYV.

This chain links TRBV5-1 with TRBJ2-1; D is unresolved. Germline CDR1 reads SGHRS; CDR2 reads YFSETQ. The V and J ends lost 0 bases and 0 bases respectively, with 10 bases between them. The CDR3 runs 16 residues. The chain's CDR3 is CASSLESRSSYNEQFF. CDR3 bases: TGCGCCAGCAGCTTGGAGTCGCGGAGCTCCTACAATGAGCAGTTCTTC. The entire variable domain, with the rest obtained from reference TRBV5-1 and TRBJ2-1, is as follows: KAGVTQTPRYLIKTRGQQVTLSCSPISGHRSVSWYQQTPGQGLQFLFEYFSETQRNKGNFPGRFSGRQFSNSRSEMNVSTLELGDSALYLCASSLESRSSYNEQFFGPGTRLTVL.

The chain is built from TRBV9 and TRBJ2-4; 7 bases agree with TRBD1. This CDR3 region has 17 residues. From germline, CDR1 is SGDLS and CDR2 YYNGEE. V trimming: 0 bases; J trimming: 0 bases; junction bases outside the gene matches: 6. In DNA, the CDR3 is TGTGCCAGCAGCGTAGGGACAGGAAGCCTAGCCAAAAACATTCAGTACTTC. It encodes CASSVGTGSLAKNIQYF.

The CDR3 DNA is TGTGCCAGCAGCTCCGACACCTTTAAGATGAACACTGAAGCTTTCTTT. Translation: CASSSDTFKMNTEAFF. The chain combines TRBV7-9 with TRBJ1-1; D is ambiguous. V lost 4 bases and J 0 bases, leaving 15 bases between the germline ends. The CDR3 extends over 16 amino acids. Germline V lookup: CDR1 SEHNR, CDR2 FQNEAQ (reference sequence).

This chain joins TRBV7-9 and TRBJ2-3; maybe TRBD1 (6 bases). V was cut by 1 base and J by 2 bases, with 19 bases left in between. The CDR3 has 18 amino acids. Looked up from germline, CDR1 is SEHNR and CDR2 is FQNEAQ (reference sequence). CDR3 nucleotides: TGTGCCAGCAGCTTAGGGACCGCCCTGACAGGCCACACAGATACGCAGTATTTT. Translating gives CASSLGTALTGHTDTQYF.

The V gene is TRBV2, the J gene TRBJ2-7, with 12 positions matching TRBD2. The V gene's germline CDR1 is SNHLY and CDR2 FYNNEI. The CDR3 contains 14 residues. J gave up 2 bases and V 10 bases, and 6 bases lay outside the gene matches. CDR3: CATRRTSGAYEQYV. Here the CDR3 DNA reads TGTGCCACCCGGAGGACTAGCGGGGCCTACGAGCAGTACGTC.

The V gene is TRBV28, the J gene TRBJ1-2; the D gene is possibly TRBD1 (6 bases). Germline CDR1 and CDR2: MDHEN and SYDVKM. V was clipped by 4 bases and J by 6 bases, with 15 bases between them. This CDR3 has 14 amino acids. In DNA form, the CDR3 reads TGTGCCAGCAGTTGGGCGACAGGCGTTGATGGCTACACCTTC. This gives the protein CASSWATGVDGYTF.

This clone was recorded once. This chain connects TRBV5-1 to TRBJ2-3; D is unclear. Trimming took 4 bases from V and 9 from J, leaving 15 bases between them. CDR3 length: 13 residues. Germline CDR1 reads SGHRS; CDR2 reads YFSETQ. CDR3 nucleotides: TGCGCCAGCAGCGTAGGAGATGTAGTCACGCAGTATTTT. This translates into CASSVGDVVTQYF.

CDR3: CASSLGIVTGVYNSPLHF. CDR3 bases: TGTGCCAGCAGCTTAGGGATAGTAACGGGTGTCTATAATTCACCCCTCCACTTT. The rearrangement links TRBV13 to TRBJ1-6, with no clear D. The CDR3 runs 18 residues. Germline-derived CDR1 and CDR2 are PRHDT and FYEKMQ (reference sequence). V was clipped by 0 bases and J by 3 bases, with 15 bases between them.

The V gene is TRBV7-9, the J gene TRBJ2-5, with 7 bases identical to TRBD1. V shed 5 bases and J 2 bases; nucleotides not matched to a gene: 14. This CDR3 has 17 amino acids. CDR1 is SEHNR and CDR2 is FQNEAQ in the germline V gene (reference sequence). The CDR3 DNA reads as TGTGCCAGCAGCCTCTTTGTTGGACAGGACCTACAAGAGACCCAGTACTTC. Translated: CASSLFVGQDLQETQYF.

CDR3 DNA: TGCGCCAGCTCTGCGGACTCCGGGACAGGGGAGCAGTTCTTC. Protein: CASSADSGTGEQFF. The rearrangement uses TRBV5-1 and TRBJ2-1; TRBD1 aligns across 9 bases. Germline values: CDR1 SGHRS, CDR2 YFSETQ. Trimming cost V 7 bases and J 10 bases; bases outside gene matches: 12. This CDR3 is 14 amino acids long.

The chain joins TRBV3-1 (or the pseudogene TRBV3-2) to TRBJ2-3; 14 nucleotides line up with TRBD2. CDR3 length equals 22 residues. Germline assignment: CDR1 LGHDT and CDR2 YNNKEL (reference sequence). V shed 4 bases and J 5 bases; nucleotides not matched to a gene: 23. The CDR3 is CASSLLERVPGLAGDGGDTQYF. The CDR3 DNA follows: TGTGCCAGCAGCCTTCTCGAAAGAGTCCCGGGACTAGCGGGAGATGGGGGAGATACGCAGTATTTT.

The CDR3 region is CASRTSGTGGTDTQYF. CDR3 bases: TGCGCCAGCCGGACTAGCGGGACAGGGGGCACAGATACGCAGTATTTT. The chain joins TRBV5-1 to TRBJ2-3; 12 nucleotides align to TRBD2. The V segment lost 7 bases and the J segment 1 base; nucleotides outside the gene matches: 7. Germline V gives CDR1 SGHRS, CDR2 YFSETQ. This CDR3 has 16 amino acids.